This T cell receptor (beta chain) was captured in a study of T cells expressing NK-cell markers. Study-level results: These clonotypes, the leaders elsewhere, also led the CD3+CD56-NKG2C+ fraction in a few donors. For over 5 donors, the dominant NKG2C+ clonotypes made up about 1.0-8% of their CD8+ T cells.

For TCR beta, cDNA was produced by 5'RACE template switching with UMIs. Following a re-call of the 5' RACE reads, TCRdb has one entry per CDR3 protein and lacks DNA. The listing contains around 280,000 distinct CDR3 sequences. In the case of this clonotype: Its matching antigen is unknown.

CDR1 is ENHRY, CDR2 SYGVKD, per germline. The CDR3 has 13 residues. This clonotype originated in a young man in good health. Material for sequencing was blood T cells: a sorted CD56 or NKG2C T cell subset, CD4+ or CD8+ T cells, or bulk PBMC T cells (not recorded which). V is TRBV10-3 and J is TRBJ1-4; the TRBD1 assignment by TCRdb is unverifiable without DNA. The CDR3 loop reads CAAQQGVQEKLFF.